This T cell receptor (beta chain) came from a study of Ad26.COV2.S vaccination and SARS-CoV-2 variants. As for treatment: about 20 received Ad26.COV2.S at low or high dose, single or two shots; about 5 received placebo; per-sample allocation not given. Sampling was done on day 63 after the first vaccine or placebo injection. Measured with immunoSEQ multiplex PCR; TCRdb has only the in-frame clones, and not every one. The data hold about 400,000 clones, with around 85% observed a single time. The V gene end was trimmed by 6 bases and the J gene end by 0 bases; junction bases not matched to a gene: 5. Looked up from germline, CDR1 is MNHEY and CDR2 is SMNVEV (reference sequence). There are 15 residues in the CDR3.

The material was peripheral blood, obtained in a trial of Ad26.COV2.S vaccine versus placebo. The chain recombines TRBV27 with TRBJ1-5, with 7 bases lining up with TRBD1. The clonotype was recovered from a person aged 18-60 years who received the Ad26.COV2.S COVID-19 vaccine or a placebo. This CDR3 reads CASSPGTVSNQPQHF. Here the CDR3 DNA reads TGTGCCAGCAGCCCCGGGACAGTTAGCAATCAGCCCCAGCATTTT.